This TCR beta chain is from a study of T cells in Graves' hyperthyroidism and ophthalmopathy. The sample holds many counts of this clonotype. Its antigen is unknown. Amplified TCR beta CDR3 regions came from RNA transcripts. Researchers ran a first-round RT-PCR on the TCR CDR3 using the HTBI primer set. One entry per CDR3 protein, called by TCRdb with MiXCR from the multiplex PCR reads. Of 700,000 or so distinct CDR3 sequences in the sample, about a sixth were seen once. General study findings and limits: Blood also contained most expanded thyroid clonotypes above 0.001.

The CDR3 sequence is 17 residues long. V lost 1 base to trimming and J lost 0 bases, with 13 bases between them. Germline-derived CDR1 and CDR2 are KGHDR and SFDVKD. Sequencing input: blood. This TCR derives from a man between 18 and 35 years old with Graves' hyperthyroidism. This chain connects TRBV24-1 to TRBJ2-3; either TRBD1 or TRBD2 may supply D (6 bases each). The CDR3 region is CATSDFRGGASTDTQYF. The CDR3, as DNA: TGTGCCACCAGTGATTTCAGGGGAGGAGCTAGCACAGATACGCAGTATTTT.